This T cell receptor beta chain was captured in a study of blood T cell repertoires in COVID-19. Authors' methods: Estimation of nucleated cell counts relied on the amplification of reference gene primers. Clones were read by immunoSEQ multiplex PCR, and TCRdb kept only the in-frame ones, dropping some. The V and J calls and the clone size are those of that table, but D and trimming were determined from the DNA. The table includes 60,000 or so clones, about 73% detected once. Germline assignment: CDR1 MDHEN and CDR2 SYDVKM. With 7 bases removed from V and 4 bases from J, the gap between germline ends came to 14 bases. The CDR3 has 13 amino acids.

The chain joins TRBV28 to TRBJ2-7, with D perhaps matching TRBD2 (7 bases). This receptor was obtained from a woman of 80 years or more with acute or convalescent COVID-19. The specimen sequenced was peripheral blood. For the CDR3, the DNA is TGTGCCAGCACCGGGGGGCGCGAGTACGAGCAGTACTTC. Its protein is CASTGGREYEQYF.